One and the same sample provided the 25 T cell receptor beta chains below, sequenced in a study of OX40 agonist ivuxolimab in advanced cancers. Repertoires were generated with immunoSEQ multiplex PCR, while TCRdb's copy carries only in-frame clones and drops some. Of some 30,000 clones listed, about nine tenths were seen once; the top ten hold roughly 10%. This specimen was CD4+ or CD8+ T cells sorted from blood, taken in a trial of the OX40 agonist ivuxolimab. The origin of the receptors is an adult with an advanced solid tumor such as melanoma, head and neck, liver or kidney cancer.

This clone was detected only a few times. The same CDR3 arises from other DNA sequences in this sample as well. This chain joins TRBV4-1 and TRBJ2-5, with D uncertain. V shed 1 base and J shed 4 bases, with 7 bases lying between them. The V gene's germline CDR1 is MGHRA and CDR2 YSYEKL. This CDR3 contains 13 residues. In DNA form, the CDR3 reads TGCGCCAGCAGCCAAGCTAGAGGAGAGACCCAGTACTTC. Its protein is CASSQARGETQYF.

The V call is TRBV6-5, the J call TRBJ1-6, with TRBD1 as a possible D gene (5 bases). V shed 10 bases and J shed 7 bases, with 14 bases lying between them. CDR1 and CDR2 from the germline V gene are MNHEY and SVGAGI. CDR3 length: 13 amino acids. The CDR3 sequence: CATRVLGNSPLHF. CDR3 bases: TGTGCCACCAGGGTACTTGGGAATTCACCCCTCCACTTT.

This rearrangement joins TRBV27 to TRBJ2-5; D possibly uses TRBD1 or TRBD2 (8 bases each). CDR1 and CDR2 from the germline V gene are MNHEY and SMNVEV (reference sequence). This CDR3 has 15 amino acids. V dropped 5 bases and J dropped 5 bases, with 18 bases sitting between them. CDR3 bases: TGTGCCAGCAGTCCCGGACAGGGACTAGGGGAGACCCAGTACTTC. Protein: CASSPGQGLGETQYF.

This sequence joins TRBV27 and TRBJ2-7, with 12 bases identical to TRBD2. J gave up 1 base and V 3 bases, and 1 base lay outside the gene matches. The CDR3 covers 15 residues. CDR1 MNHEY and CDR2 SMNVEV come from the germline V gene (reference sequence). The CDR3 sequence: CASSLLAGGSYEQYF. Here the CDR3 DNA reads TGTGCCAGCAGTTTGCTAGCGGGAGGGTCCTACGAGCAGTACTTC.

V is TRBV19 and J is TRBJ1-4; D gene ambiguous. The germline V gene has CDR1 LNHDA and CDR2 SQIVND (reference sequence). The CDR3 extends over 14 amino acids. Trimming cost V 3 bases and J 3 bases, with 8 bases left between them. As DNA, the CDR3 is TGTGCCAGTAGTATCGCAGGTGCTAATGAAAAACTGTTTTTT. Its protein is CASSIAGANEKLFF.

The genes are TRBV7-3 and TRBJ2-5, with TRBD2 identical over 8 bases. CDR3 size: 15 residues. CDR1 is SGHTA and CDR2 is FQGTGA in the germline V gene. The V segment lost 4 bases and the J segment 1 base; nucleotides outside the gene matches: 5. CDR3 DNA: TGTGCCAGCAGCTCAGGACTAGCTTCCCAAGAGACCCAGTACTTC. Its protein product is CASSSGLASQETQYF.

J is TRBJ2-6 and V is TRBV5-6; D assignment may be TRBD1 or TRBD2 (6 bases each). The CDR3 contains 19 residues. Germline V gives CDR1 SGHDT, CDR2 YYEEEE. Trimming stripped 3 bases from V and 0 bases from J, with 19 bases between. The CDR3 loop reads CASSSAGNRASSGANVLTF. DNA for the CDR3: TGTGCCAGCAGCTCAGCGGGCAACAGGGCCAGCTCTGGGGCCAACGTCCTGACTTTC.

The chain employs TRBV7-2 and TRBJ2-2; 9 bases map to TRBD1. This CDR3 comprises 14 residues. CDR1 is SGHTA, CDR2 FQGNSA, per germline. The V segment lost 6 bases and the J segment 4 bases; nucleotides outside the gene matches: 3. Here the CDR3 reads CASSKGQGTGELFF. The CDR3 nucleotides are TGTGCCAGCAGTAAGGGACAGGGCACCGGGGAGCTGTTTTTT.

The chain carries TRBV2 and TRBJ1-2, with D perhaps TRBD1 (5 bases). The CDR3 contains 13 residues. Germline V gene data show CDR1 as SNHLY and CDR2 as FYNNEI. V was shortened by 6 bases and J by 2 bases, with 10 bases between the two germline ends. The CDR3 is CASRTATNYGYTF. The CDR3 DNA follows: TGTGCCAGCAGGACAGCTACAAACTATGGCTACACCTTC.

This clone was recorded only once. The chain joins TRBV9 to TRBJ2-3; TRBD1 or TRBD2 may be the D gene (5 bases each). The germline V and J ends were trimmed by 2 bases and 0 bases, with 13 bases remaining between them. Per germline, CDR1 SGDLS and CDR2 YYNGEE. The CDR3 runs to 16 residues. The CDR3 loop reads CASSVGDRPSTDTQYF. The CDR3 DNA sequence: TGTGCCAGCAGCGTGGGGGACCGGCCTAGCACAGATACGCAGTATTTT.

V gene TRBV7-9 combines with J gene TRBJ2-3; no firm D call. V dropped 2 bases and J dropped 7 bases, with 13 bases sitting between them. The CDR3 consists of 14 residues. Germline CDR1 reads SEHNR; CDR2 reads FQNEAQ (reference sequence). The CDR3 sequence: CASSLIGFQYTQYF. The DNA of the CDR3 is TGTGCCAGCAGCTTAATAGGGTTTCAGTATACGCAGTATTTT.

The chain couples TRBV10-2 to TRBJ2-1, with TRBD2 matching over 7 bases. Germline CDR1 and CDR2: WSHSY and SAAADI. This CDR3 is built from 16 residues. V was clipped by 3 bases and J by 3 bases; unmatched bases: 8. The CDR3 is CASSELSGVFYNEQFF. The CDR3 bases are TGCGCCAGCAGTGAATTGAGCGGGGTGTTCTACAATGAGCAGTTCTTC.

The J gene is TRBJ1-4, the V gene TRBV4-1, with TRBD1 identical over 7 bases. The CDR3 contains 15 residues. Trimming cost V 4 bases and J 2 bases; bases outside gene matches: 4. Germline CDR1 reads MGHRA; CDR2 reads YSYEKL. CDR3 coding DNA: TGCGCCAGCAGCCTAGGGGGCAGGACTAATGAAAAACTGTTTTTT. It encodes CASSLGGRTNEKLFF.

This chain connects TRBV9 to TRBJ2-7; D is undetermined. Looked up from germline, CDR1 is SGDLS and CDR2 is YYNGEE. Trimming removed 0 bases from V and 4 bases from J, with 17 bases in between. The CDR3 covers 16 residues. CDR3 amino acids: CASSVEAEPAPYEQYF. CDR3 DNA: TGTGCCAGCAGCGTAGAGGCGGAGCCGGCCCCGTACGAGCAGTACTTC.

This chain links TRBV30 with TRBJ2-7; no clear D. V was shortened by 1 base and J by 3 bases, with 7 bases between the two germline ends. This CDR3 has 12 residues. Germline loops: CDR1 GTSNPN, CDR2 SVGIG (reference sequence). In DNA form, the CDR3 reads TGTGCCTGGAGTGGGTCGGGCTACGAGCAGTACTTC. Translating it yields CAWSGSGYEQYF.

The rearrangement uses TRBV7-6 and TRBJ1-1; tentative D call: TRBD1 (6 bases). The germline V gene has CDR1 SGHVS and CDR2 FNYEAQ. Trimming took 4 bases from V and 4 from J, leaving 16 bases between them. This CDR3 has 15 residues. The CDR3 bases are TGTGCCAGCAGCTCGCCGGGGGAAGGGGGCACTGAAGCTTTCTTT. Translated: CASSSPGEGGTEAFF.

This sequence joins TRBV6-5 and TRBJ1-4; maybe TRBD1 (6 bases). V was shortened by 5 bases and J by 6 bases, with 13 bases between the two germline ends. The CDR3 runs to 14 residues. Germline V CDR1 and CDR2: MNHEY, SVGAGI. The CDR3 here is CASSNAGAYEKLFF. CDR3 bases: TGTGCCAGCAGTAACGCAGGGGCATATGAAAAACTGTTTTTT.

This sequence joins TRBV10-2 and TRBJ1-2; no definite D call. The CDR3 is 13 residues long. Trimming removed 3 bases at V and 6 bases at J, with 11 bases between. Germline V gene lookup returns CDR1 WSHSY and CDR2 SAAADI. The CDR3 nucleotides read TGCGCCAGCAGTGACATTTCTCCGAATGGCTACACCTTC. Protein sequence: CASSDISPNGYTF.

This chain links TRBV7-9 with TRBJ1-1; D possibly corresponds to TRBD1 (5 bases). Trimming shortened V by 1 base and J by 4 bases, and 10 bases separated the two germline ends. CDR3 length equals 14 residues. In germline, CDR1 is SEHNR, CDR2 FQNEAQ (reference sequence). The CDR3 sequence: CASSLGGAPTEAFF. CDR3 nucleotides: TGTGCCAGCAGCTTAGGGGGCGCGCCCACTGAAGCTTTCTTT.

This clone was seen a handful of times. The chain joins TRBV7-9 to TRBJ2-7; weak D call: TRBD1 (5 bases). The CDR3 has 15 amino acids. V dropped 3 bases and J dropped 2 bases, with 14 bases sitting between them. Germline values: CDR1 SEHNR, CDR2 FQNEAQ (reference sequence). CDR3 region: CASSFTGDLPYEQYF. The CDR3 DNA reads TGTGCCAGCAGCTTTACAGGAGACCTTCCCTACGAGCAGTACTTC.

The J gene is TRBJ2-7, the V gene TRBV7-9; maybe TRBD1 (6 bases). The CDR3 spans 16 residues. CDR1 is SEHNR, CDR2 FQNEAQ, per germline (reference sequence). V was shortened by 2 bases and J by 0 bases, with 14 bases between the two germline ends. The CDR3 sequence is CASSLIRDTLSYEQYF. The CDR3 region has the DNA TGTGCCAGCAGCTTAATCCGGGACACCCTCTCCTACGAGCAGTACTTC.

This clone showed up just once. The chain recombines TRBV7-9 with TRBJ1-2; D is undetermined. There are 15 residues in the CDR3. The germline CDR1 and CDR2 sequences are SEHNR and FQNEAQ (reference sequence). The V gene lost 2 bases and the J gene lost 0 bases, with 10 bases spanning the gap. The CDR3 region has the DNA TGTGCCAGCAGCTTATCGCATGGAGCTAACTATGGCTACACCTTC. It specifies CASSLSHGANYGYTF.

This chain connects TRBV5-1 to TRBJ2-7; 7 nucleotides align to TRBD1. V was clipped by 4 bases and J by 3 bases; unmatched bases: 13. The CDR3 length is 16 residues. Germline-derived CDR1 and CDR2 are SGHRS and YFSETQ. CDR3 residues: CASSPGQGQLIYEQYF. CDR3 in DNA: TGCGCCAGCAGCCCTGGTCAGGGACAGTTGATCTACGAGCAGTACTTC. Variable domain in full (rest from reference TRBV5-1 and TRBJ2-7): KAGVTQTPRYLIKTRGQQVTLSCSPISGHRSVSWYQQTPGQGLQFLFEYFSETQRNKGNFPGRFSGRQFSNSRSEMNVSTLELGDSALYLCASSPGQGQLIYEQYFGPGTRLTVT.

The J gene is TRBJ2-7, the V gene TRBV28, with 10 bases fitting TRBD1. This CDR3 contains 16 residues. CDR1 MDHEN and CDR2 SYDVKM come from the germline V gene. Unmatched junction bases numbered 8, after V lost 5 bases and J lost 1 base. The CDR3 DNA reads TGTGCCAGCAGTATGTCCCGGGACAGGGGATCCTACGAGCAGTACTTC. It specifies CASSMSRDRGSYEQYF. Full variable domain (remainder filled in from reference TRBV28 and TRBJ2-7): DVKVTQSSRYLVKRTGEKVFLECVQDMDHENMFWYRQDPGLGLRLIYFSYDVKMKEKGDIPEGYSVSREKKERFSLILESASTNQTSMYLCASSMSRDRGSYEQYFGPGTRLTVT.

Only one count was recorded for this clone. The J gene is TRBJ1-1, the V gene TRBV29-1; D gene unclear. V was trimmed by 1 base and J by 5 bases, leaving 11 bases between them. CDR3 size: 13 residues. Germline CDR1 is SQVTM and CDR2 is ANQGSEA. The CDR3 nucleotides read TGCAGCGTTGAAGGGGGTGGGGAGACTGAAGCTTTCTTT. It codes for CSVEGGGETEAFF.